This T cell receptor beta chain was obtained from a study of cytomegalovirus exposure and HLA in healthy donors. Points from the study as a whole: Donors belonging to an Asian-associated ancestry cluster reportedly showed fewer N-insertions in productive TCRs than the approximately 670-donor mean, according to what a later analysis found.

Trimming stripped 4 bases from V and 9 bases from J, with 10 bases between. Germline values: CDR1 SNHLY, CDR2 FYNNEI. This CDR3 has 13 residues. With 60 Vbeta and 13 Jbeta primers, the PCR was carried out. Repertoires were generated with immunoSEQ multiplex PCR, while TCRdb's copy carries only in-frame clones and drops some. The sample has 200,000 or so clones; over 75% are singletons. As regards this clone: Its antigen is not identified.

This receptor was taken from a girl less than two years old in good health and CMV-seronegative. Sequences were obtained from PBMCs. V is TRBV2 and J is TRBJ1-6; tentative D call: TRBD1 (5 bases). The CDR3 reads CASSVGTFSPLHF. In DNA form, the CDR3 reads TGTGCCAGCAGTGTAGGGACTTTTTCACCCCTCCACTTT.